This T cell receptor beta chain was sequenced in a study of blood T cell repertoires in COVID-19. In the study overall: Sites in the United States, Italy and Spain provided acute and convalescent COVID-19 samples. T cells, B-cell-depleted T cells, or PBMCs provided the cDNA or gDNA that served as material.

How the authors handled the data: Reference gene primer amplification in the assay estimated nucleated cell counts. Sequencing was performed with immunoSEQ multiplex PCR; in TCRdb, only in-frame clones are kept and a portion is missing. D and trimming come from the DNA, and the V and J calls and clone size come from that table. Of under 200,000 clones in the sample, 80% to 90% were seen once. Trimming left V 10 bases short and J 0 bases short, with 9 bases between. The CDR3 covers 12 residues. Germline CDR1 is MNHEY and CDR2 is SMNVEV (reference sequence). Sequenced: peripheral blood. The receptor was derived from a man aged 35 to 55 with active or convalescent COVID-19. The chain uses TRBV27 and TRBJ1-2, with D perhaps matching TRBD1 (6 bases). The CDR3 loop reads CATGQSNYGYTF. DNA for the CDR3: TGTGCCACCGGACAGTCTAACTATGGCTACACCTTC.